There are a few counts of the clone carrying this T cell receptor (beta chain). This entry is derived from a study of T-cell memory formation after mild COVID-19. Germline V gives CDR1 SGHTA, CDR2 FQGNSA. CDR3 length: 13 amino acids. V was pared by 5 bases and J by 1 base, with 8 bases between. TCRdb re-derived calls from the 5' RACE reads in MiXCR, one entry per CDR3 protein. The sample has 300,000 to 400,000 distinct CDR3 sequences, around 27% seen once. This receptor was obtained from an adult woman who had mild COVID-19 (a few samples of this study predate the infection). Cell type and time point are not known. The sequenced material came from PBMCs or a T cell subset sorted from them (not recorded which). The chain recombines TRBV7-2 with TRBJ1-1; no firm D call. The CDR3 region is CASSVGENTEAFF. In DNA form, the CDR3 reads TGTGCCAGCAGCGTTGGAGAGAACACTGAAGCTTTCTTT.